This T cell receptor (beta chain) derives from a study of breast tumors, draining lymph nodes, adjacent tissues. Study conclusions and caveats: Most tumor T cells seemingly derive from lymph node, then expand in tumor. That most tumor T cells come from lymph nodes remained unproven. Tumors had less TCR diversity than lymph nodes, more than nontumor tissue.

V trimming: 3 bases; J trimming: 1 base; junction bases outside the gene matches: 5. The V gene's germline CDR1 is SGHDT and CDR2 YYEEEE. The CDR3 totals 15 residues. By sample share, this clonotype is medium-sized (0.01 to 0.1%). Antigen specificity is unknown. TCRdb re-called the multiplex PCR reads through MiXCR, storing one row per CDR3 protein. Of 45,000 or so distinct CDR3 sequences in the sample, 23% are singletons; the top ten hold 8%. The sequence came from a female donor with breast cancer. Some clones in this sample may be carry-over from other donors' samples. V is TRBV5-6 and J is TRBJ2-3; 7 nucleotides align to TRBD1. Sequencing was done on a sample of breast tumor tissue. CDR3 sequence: CASSYDRVGTDTQYF. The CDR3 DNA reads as TGTGCCAGCAGCTACGACAGGGTGGGCACAGATACGCAGTATTTT.